This is a list of T cell receptor beta chains from one sample in a study of CD8 T cells in Susac syndrome. TCRdb ran MiXCR on the immunoSEQ multiplex PCR reads and lists one entry per CDR3 protein. The sample shows 100,000 to 150,000 distinct CDR3 sequences, 90% to 95% of them seen only once. Source material: CD4+ T cells from PBMCs. The receptors were gathered from a human donor with multiple sclerosis. Both conserved end residues are part of each CDR3.

v_gene | CDR3aa
TRBV4-1 | CASSQGRLAGAYEQYF
TRBV7-2 | CASSLAGSTGELFF
TRBV7-6 | CASSFTSPDTQYF
TRBV3-1 | CASSQDFPPSWFF
TRBV20-1 | CSARGLGGYEQYF
TRBV6-6 | CASSYSGSNQPQHF
TRBV28 | CASSETDNEQFF
TRBV4-2 | CASSQDFGPRVPSNQPQHF
TRBV5-1 | CASSWGGTSGGRDEQYF
TRBV18 | CASSPPGQGEQYF
TRBV18 | CASSPRWGRRRTGPEAFF
TRBV5-1 | CASSYDSALRSYEQYF
TRBV7-2 | CASSLGGGWGEQFF
TRBV6-5 | CASRKLNEQFF
TRBV6-1 | CASRSTRTGMNTEAFF
TRBV6-6 | CASSYSGTGLYNEQFF
TRBV6-6 | CASSYSLEAFF
TRBV2 | CASMMRGQRSPLHF
TRBV12-3/TRBV12-4 | CASSFPPGGSRGYTF
TRBV27 | CASSLKTGWRETQYF
TRBV13 | CASSSRTSGRTDTQYF
TRBV5-1 | CASSSTGTAYNEKLFF
TRBV4-1 | CASRRGLVRTGELFF
TRBV2 | CASNGQRYTF
TRBV7-2 | CASSLQASGANVLTF
TRBV30 | CAWSRGSGANVLTF
TRBV30 | CAWSRGAVYEQFF
TRBV5-1 | CASSLDSSGANVLTF
TRBV5-4 | CASSSPGQGETQYF
TRBV20-1 | CSAADRSNQPQHF
TRBV7-2 | CASSLMEEKQYF
TRBV9 | CASSVETRGGNIYF
TRBV7-9 | CASSLGAGGNSPLHF
TRBV6-5 | CASSYGTLTGAAPEAFF
TRBV12-3/TRBV12-4 | CASTDRRRLNTEAFF
TRBV5-1 | CASSLEPRSTDTQYF
TRBV6-5 | CASSYSGLEGYEQYF
TRBV12-3/TRBV12-4 | CASNLQGSPGNTIYF
TRBV9 | CASSVGGNSGAPLHF
TRBV6-1 | CASSERRPENIQYF
TRBV5-6 | CASGRDRSPLHF
TRBV4-2 | CASSPLAGGLGAKNIQYF
TRBV5-1 | CASSLAGASGGTGELFF
TRBV7-9 | CASSPTGTRTEAFF
TRBV6-2/TRBV6-3 | CASSLDRPAGELFF